This T cell receptor (beta chain) was captured by sequencing in a study of Graves' ophthalmopathy and Graves' hyperthyroidism. The CDR3 length is 15 residues. The germline V gene encodes CDR1 SSHAT and CDR2 FNYEAQ (reference sequence). This clonotype was observed at least ten times. The junction shows a germline mismatch at one end, possibly a read error. CDR3 regions of TCR beta were amplified from RNA transcripts. In the first round, RT-PCR was carried out with HTBI primers, and a multiplex PCR formed the second round. Via MiXCR, TCRdb re-called the multiplex PCR reads, giving one row per CDR3 protein. The sample lists a few hundred thousand distinct CDR3 sequences, about 35% occurring once.

The gene calls are TRBV7-7 and TRBJ2-7; 13 bases match TRBD2. The sample consisted of peripheral blood or thyroid tissue (not recorded which). This clonotype was sampled from an adult man with Graves' hyperthyroidism. The CDR3 region is CASSLGTSGIYEQYF. The CDR3 DNA is TGTGCTAGCAGCCTCGGGACTAGCGGGATCTACGAGCAGTACTTC.